This TCR beta chain emerged from a study of blood T cell repertoires in COVID-19. V shed 1 base and J shed 7 bases, with 17 bases lying between them. Germline CDR1 reads PRHDT; CDR2 reads FYEKMQ (reference sequence). The CDR3 is made up of 16 amino acids. Only in-frame clones appear in the TCRdb table, and some are missing; sequencing was by immunoSEQ multiplex PCR. The sample contains roughly 120,000 clones, roughly 83% of which appear only once. The rearrangement uses TRBV13 and TRBJ2-1; perhaps TRBD2 as D (6 bases). The TCR sequence derives from a man younger than 45 with acute or convalescent COVID-19. The sample consisted of peripheral blood. In DNA, the CDR3 is TGTGCCAGCAGCTTAGCGCTAACGGGAGCCGGAAATGAGCAGTTCTTC. The encoded protein is CASSLALTGAGNEQFF. The whole variable domain, filled in from reference TRBV13 and TRBJ2-1, reads AAGVIQSPRHLIKEKRETATLKCYPIPRHDTVYWYQQGPGQDPQFLISFYEKMQSDKGSIPDRFSAQQFSDYHSELNMSSLELGDSALYFCASSLALTGAGNEQFFGPGTRLTVL.